One and the same sample provided the 5 T cell receptor beta chains below, sequenced in a study of shared clonotypes between healthy human individuals. Clones were read by immunoSEQ multiplex PCR, and TCRdb kept only the in-frame ones, dropping some. The sample yields roughly 1 million clones, around 75% seen once. Sample: memory CD4+ T cells sorted from blood. Subset reported: CD45RA-negative fraction. The receptor source for this set is a man between 18 and 29 years old in good health.

The chain recombines TRBV10-1 with TRBJ2-5; TRBD2 matches 13 bases. V dropped 11 bases and J dropped 3; count of bases not matched to a gene: 3. The CDR3 is 13 amino acids. Per germline, CDR1 WNHNN and CDR2 SYGVQD (reference sequence). The CDR3 loop is CADGTSGKETQYF. CDR3 nucleotides: TGCGCCGACGGGACTAGCGGGAAAGAGACCCAGTACTTC.

V is TRBV10-1 and J is TRBJ2-1; 11 bases map to TRBD2. The V segment lost 4 bases and the J segment 1 base; nucleotides outside the gene matches: 12. The germline gives CDR1 WNHNN, CDR2 SYGVQD (reference sequence). The CDR3 length is 19 residues. This chain's CDR3 is CASSGRGLAGGSSYNEQFF. The CDR3 DNA sequence: TGCGCCAGCAGTGGAAGGGGGCTAGCGGGAGGTAGTTCCTACAATGAGCAGTTCTTC.

This clone was recorded only once. The chain couples TRBV4-3 to TRBJ1-3; 8 bases are a match to TRBD1. The CDR3 is 15 residues long. Trimming cost V 0 bases and J 10 bases; bases outside gene matches: 8. Germline CDR1 is LGHNA and CDR2 is YSLEER. CDR3 bases: TGCGCCAGCAGCCAAGAACCAGGGGGCTCCTATACCATATATTTT. Its translation: CASSQEPGGSYTIYF.

This chain joins TRBV28 and TRBJ2-6; no firm D call. Germline CDR1 and CDR2: MDHEN and SYDVKM. The CDR3 is 15 residues long. V dropped 5 bases and J dropped 0 bases, with 8 bases sitting between them. The DNA for the CDR3 is TGTGCCAGCAGTCCACACACCTCTGGGGCCAACGTCCTGACTTTC. The encoded protein is CASSPHTSGANVLTF.

The count of this clone is one. V is TRBV9 and J is TRBJ2-7; D gene ambiguous. The CDR3 runs to 14 residues. From germline, CDR1 is SGDLS and CDR2 YYNGEE. Deletions cut 0 bases from V and 1 base from J, with 8 bases between. The CDR3 DNA is TGTGCCAGCAGCGTAGGGCACCAGTCCTACGAGCAGTACTTC. It yields the protein CASSVGHQSYEQYF.